Only a few counts were recorded for the clone carrying this T cell receptor (beta chain). What it binds is unknown. This CDR3 has 14 amino acids. The V end was cut by 7 bases, the J end by 6 bases, with 15 bases between. Per the germline V gene, CDR1 is MDHEN and CDR2 is SYDVKM. The data are from a study of T cell repertoires in cytomegalovirus infection. Study-wide context: Shared public TCR beta signatures pointed to both CMV infection and a matching HLA type.

Points from the study as a whole: HLA-C-restricted TCR beta clonotypes specific for CMV led the ex vivo response. Public TCR beta family frequency separated CMV-and-HLA carriers, including in an independent cohort.

TCRdb recomputed calls from the reads with MiXCR, one row per CDR3 protein. This table has under 300,000 distinct CDR3 sequences, about 12% appearing once. The chain has TRBV28 and TRBJ1-4; maybe TRBD1 (5 bases). This sequence was found in a human donor in good health (CMV status not recorded). Some clones in this sample may be carry-over from other donors' samples. The sample was PBMCs. The CDR3 sequence: CASKTPGNDEKLFF. The CDR3 nucleotides read TGTGCCAGCAAGACGCCAGGGAATGATGAAAAACTGTTTTTT.